This is a list of T cell receptor beta chains from one sample in a study of T cells in Graves' hyperthyroidism and ophthalmopathy. TCRdb reanalysed the multiplex PCR reads using MiXCR and keeps one entry per CDR3 protein. The table lists hundreds of thousands of distinct CDR3 sequences, roughly a third of them singletons. The sample comprised blood. These receptors all stem from a woman in her thirties or forties with Graves' hyperthyroidism. Each CDR3 is given with its conserved first and last residue. Fields, in order: J gene, V gene, D gene, clone size, CDR3 DNA, CDR3 protein. A D gene is named only where the DNA matches it firmly. Where a row states a size, it is once, few, many or the class of an expanded clone; other rows omit it.

TRBJ2-7 | TRBV6-1 | - | - | TGTGCCAGCAGTTTGCAGGCCTACTACGAGCAGTACTTC | CASSLQAYYEQYF
TRBJ1-6 | TRBV6-5 | - | many | TGTGCCAGCAGGTCGGACCTTAGCTCCTATAATTCACCCCTCCACTTT | CASRSDLSSYNSPLHF
TRBJ1-3 | TRBV16 | - | - | TGTGCCAGCAGCCTATCCAGACGACTCCTTGATGACACCATATATTTT | CASSLSRRLLDDTIYF
TRBJ2-5 | TRBV6-1 | - | - | TGTGCCAGCCGCCTGGTACAGGCACAAGAGACCCAGTACTTC | CASRLVQAQETQYF
TRBJ1-6 | TRBV10-3 | TRBD1 | - | TGTGCCATCAGTGAGAAAGTGGACAGGGACGATTCACCCCTCCACTTT | CAISEKVDRDDSPLHF
TRBJ1-1 | TRBV5-8 | - | few | TGTGCCAGCAAAACAGGGTCCCGAATGAACACTGAAGCTTTCTTT | CASKTGSRMNTEAFF
TRBJ1-6 | TRBV19 | TRBD1 | many | TGTGCCAGTAGTATTCACCAGGGGGCGGGGAAGAGTGCACCCCTCCACTTT | CASSIHQGAGKSAPLHF
TRBJ1-4 | TRBV7-9 | - | many | TGTGCCAGCAGCACCATTACAGCCATTAATGAAAAACTGTTTTTT | CASSTITAINEKLFF
TRBJ2-7 | TRBV12-3/TRBV12-4 | TRBD1 | - | TGTGCCAGCACCCCGCCCGGGACAGAAAGGAGGGAGCAGTACTTC | CASTPPGTERREQYF
TRBJ2-6 | TRBV6-5 | - | - | TGTGCCAGCAGTTACTCGAAGACTGGGACCAACGTCCTGACTTTC | CASSYSKTGTNVLTF
TRBJ1-2 | TRBV24-1 | - | many | TGTGCCACCAGTGACCTTAACAGGTCGTATGGCTACACCTTC | CATSDLNRSYGYTF
TRBJ1-3 | TRBV7-9 | - | many | TGTGCCAGCAGCTTAGGGACATATTCGAGGGGAAACACCATATATTTT | CASSLGTYSRGNTIYF
TRBJ2-7 | TRBV7-2 | - | many | TGTGCCAGCAGCTTAGGGCAGGCCATAACCTACGAGCAGTACTTC | CASSLGQAITYEQYF
TRBJ2-7 | TRBV7-2 | - | - | TGTGCCAGCAGCTACCGGGGACGGGACTGGCGCTACGAGCAGTACTTC | CASSYRGRDWRYEQYF
TRBJ2-7 | TRBV6-5 | TRBD2 | - | TGTGCCAGCAGTTATCTCCCGGGACTAGCGGGCTACGAGCAGTACTTC | CASSYLPGLAGYEQYF
TRBJ1-2 | TRBV27 | - | few | TGTGCCAGCAGTTCGAGGGACGGCCTCAATGGCTACACCTTC | CASSSRDGLNGYTF
TRBJ1-1 | TRBV7-2 | - | - | TGTGCCAGCAGCCAGGCCGGGGCGGAAGCTCTCTTT | CASSQAGAEALF
TRBJ1-5 | TRBV2 | - | - | TGTGCCAGCAGAGAACAGGGCTTCGACAATCAGCCCCAGCATTTT | CASREQGFDNQPQHF
TRBJ1-6 | TRBV7-2 | - | - | TGTGCCAGCAGCCCAGGCTACACTCAATATTCACCCCTCCACTTT | CASSPGYTQYSPLHF
TRBJ2-5 | TRBV10-3 | - | many | TGTGCCATCAGTGACTCAGGGGGGTTGCAAGAGACCCAGTACTTC | CAISDSGGLQETQYF
TRBJ2-7 | TRBV20-1 | TRBD2 | few | TGCAGTGCTAGAGACGGGGCGGGAGCGGGGGACGAGCAGTACTTC | CSARDGAGAGDEQYF
TRBJ1-1 | TRBV7-2 | - | many | TGTGCCAGCAGCTTGGGACCGCCGTGGACTGAAGCTTTCTTT | CASSLGPPWTEAFF
TRBJ1-1 | TRBV20-1 | TRBD1 | few | TGCAGCCTTACTCCCCCGACAGGGTGGTACACTGAAGCTTTCTTT | CSLTPPTGWYTEAFF
TRBJ1-6 | TRBV7-2 | - | many | TGTGCCAGCAGCTTAGGCAGGGACGCGGGGTCACCCCTCCACTTT | CASSLGRDAGSPLHF
TRBJ1-5 | TRBV5-1 | - | - | TGCGCCAGCAGCTTGGGGATGGAATCTCAGCCCCAGCATTTT | CASSLGMESQPQHF
TRBJ1-4 | TRBV19 | - | - | TGTGCCAGTAGTCTACGGACACGGGAGATCAATGAAAAACTGTTTTTT | CASSLRTREINEKLFF
TRBJ2-5 | TRBV20-1 | TRBD1 | once | TGCAGTGCTGTGGGGACAGGGGGGAAAGAGACCCAGTACTTC | CSAVGTGGKETQYF
TRBJ2-2 | TRBV4-1 | - | few | TGCGCCAGCAGCCAAGGCGGGTCGGGACGGACCTCAGGGGAGCTGTTTTTT | CASSQGGSGRTSGELFF
TRBJ2-2 | TRBV12-3/TRBV12-4 | TRBD1 | many | TGTGCCAGCAGTTCGAGACAGGGGGCCGGGGAGCTGTTTTTT | CASSSRQGAGELFF
TRBJ2-2 | TRBV5-1 | - | - | TGCGCCAGCAGCTTGGAAGGAGCCTCCTCGGGTGCCGGGGAGCTGTTTTTT | CASSLEGASSGAGELFF
TRBJ1-1 | TRBV5-1 | - | few | TGCGCCAGCAGCCCGGGACTTACCCGGGGGACTGAAGCTTTCTTT | CASSPGLTRGTEAFF
TRBJ1-5 | TRBV12-3/TRBV12-4 | - | - | TGTGCCAGCAGGAAAACGGCCCAGCCCCAGCATTTT | CASRKTAQPQHF
TRBJ1-1 | TRBV12-3/TRBV12-4 | - | - | TGTGCCAGCAGCCGCCCCTCAGGGGTGAACACTGAAGCTTTCTTT | CASSRPSGVNTEAFF
TRBJ2-6 | TRBV19 | - | few | TGTGCCAGTACCTATAGCCAACTAACCAACGTCCTGACTTTC | CASTYSQLTNVLTF
TRBJ1-5 | TRBV20-1 | - | - | TGCAGTGCTCCTGCCCGGGGGGTCCTAAATCAGCCCCAGCATTTT | CSAPARGVLNQPQHF
TRBJ1-2 | TRBV19 | - | - | TGTGCCAGTACGAGGGAAGGGGGCTATGGCTACACCTTC | CASTREGGYGYTF
TRBJ2-7 | TRBV18 | - | - | TGTGCCAGCTCACCACACCCGGCGGAAGACTACGAGCAGTACTTC | CASSPHPAEDYEQYF
TRBJ1-6 | TRBV7-2 | - | many | TGTGCCAGCAGCTTAGACAGGGATTATAATTCACCCCTCCACTTT | CASSLDRDYNSPLHF
TRBJ1-2 | TRBV6-1 | - | - | TGTGCCAGCAGGAAGGATAACTATGGCTACACCTTC | CASRKDNYGYTF
TRBJ1-6 | TRBV28 | - | few | TGTGCCAGCAGGATGAGACAGCGAAATTCACCCCTCCACTTT | CASRMRQRNSPLHF
TRBJ1-2 | TRBV20-1 | TRBD1 | few | TGCAGTGCTACGAGAGGACAGGGTTATGGCTACACCTTC | CSATRGQGYGYTF
TRBJ2-7 | TRBV20-1 | TRBD2 | - | TGCAGTGCTAGAGATTTAGGGGCTAGCGGGGGGGCGTTAGAAGAGCAGTACTTC | CSARDLGASGGALEEQYF
TRBJ2-5 | TRBV12-3/TRBV12-4 | TRBD1 | few | TGTGCCAGCAGTTTCGATAGGACAGGGGGGGAGACCCAGTACTTC | CASSFDRTGGETQYF
TRBJ1-1 | TRBV5-1 | - | - | TGCGCCAGCAGCCCCTACGGGGGGGCCACTGAAGCTTTCTTT | CASSPYGGATEAFF
TRBJ1-2 | TRBV6-2/TRBV6-3 | - | - | TGTGCCAGCAGGGAGGTTTTCGGGATCTCCGGCTACACCTTC | CASREVFGISGYTF
TRBJ1-5 | TRBV28 | TRBD1 | - | TGTGCCAGCAGTCTTGGGGGACAGGGGCGGTATCAGCCCCAGCATTTT | CASSLGGQGRYQPQHF
TRBJ1-1 | TRBV19 | - | many | TGTGCCAGTAGTATAAAGGGGATGAGCACTGAAGCTTTCTTT | CASSIKGMSTEAFF
TRBJ2-7 | TRBV10-3 | TRBD1 | few | TGTGCCACCACTCCGGGACAGGGGAACGAGCAGTACTTC | CATTPGQGNEQYF
TRBJ2-5 | TRBV4-3 | TRBD2 | - | TGCGCCAGCAGCCAACGACTAGCGGGAGTGGAGACCCAGTACTTC | CASSQRLAGVETQYF
TRBJ1-1 | TRBV3-1 | - | few | TGTGCCAGCAGCCAAGATCTGGGGAACACTGAAGCTTTCTTT | CASSQDLGNTEAFF
TRBJ1-1 | TRBV30 | TRBD1 | - | TGTGCCTGGACCAGGGACAGCCGGGCCACTGAAGCTTTCTTT | CAWTRDSRATEAFF
TRBJ2-2 | TRBV24-1 | TRBD1 | many | TGTGCCACCAGTGACCCCAAAACAGGGGGCGTAGGGATCGGGGAGCTGTTTTTT | CATSDPKTGGVGIGELFF
TRBJ1-1 | TRBV6-5 | - | - | TGTGCCAGGAAGCCATGGGCGCCAGGGGCTTTCTTT | CARKPWAPGAFF
TRBJ1-2 | TRBV15 | - | - | TGTGCCACCAGCAGAGATGCTAGCGGCTATGGCTACACCTTC | CATSRDASGYGYTF
TRBJ1-1 | TRBV6-2/TRBV6-3 | TRBD1 | - | TGTGCCAGCAGTTCACGGGACAGGGGGAACACTGAAGCTTTCTTT | CASSSRDRGNTEAFF